The 28 T cell receptor beta chains below come from one sample, sequenced in a study of Graves' ophthalmopathy and Graves' hyperthyroidism. The study amplified TCR beta CDR3 regions using RNA transcripts. Second-round multiplex PCR followed a first-round RT-PCR using HTBI primers. MiXCR, applied by TCRdb to the multiplex PCR reads, yields one record per CDR3 protein. This sample has approximately 640,000 distinct CDR3 sequences; about two fifths occur once, and the top ten carry roughly 3.5%. Sequencing used peripheral blood. The receptors were sampled from an adult man with Graves' ophthalmopathy.

The table lists this clonotype with a few counts. This chain joins TRBV7-8 and TRBJ2-2, with a possible D match to TRBD1 (6 bases). The V end lost 4 bases, the J end lost 3 bases, and 9 bases lay between the germline ends. Germline V gives CDR1 SGHVS, CDR2 FQNEAQ. This CDR3 is 14 amino acids long. The CDR3 here is CASSWDTDTGELFF. The DNA of the CDR3 is TGTGCCAGCAGCTGGGACACTGACACCGGGGAGCTGTTTTTT.

This clonotype was picked up many times. The gene calls are TRBV5-1 and TRBJ1-5, with no clear D. CDR3 length: 15 residues. Trimming stripped 0 bases from V and 3 bases from J, with 10 bases between. Germline assignment: CDR1 SGHRS and CDR2 YFSETQ. The CDR3 here is CASSLGHDSNQPQHF. The CDR3 DNA sequence: TGCGCCAGCAGCTTGGGGCATGACTCCAATCAGCCCCAGCATTTT.

Ten or more counts support this clonotype. The gene calls are TRBV10-3 and TRBJ2-7; D is unclear. Trimming stripped 4 bases from V and 3 bases from J, with 10 bases between. The CDR3 is made up of 13 amino acids. Germline CDR1 and CDR2: ENHRY and SYGVKD. The CDR3 DNA reads TGTGCCATCAGTGTACATCCGATCTACGAGCAGTACTTC. Translation gives CAISVHPIYEQYF.

This CDR3 is CASSKGLVDYEQYF. The CDR3 nucleotides read TGTGCCAGCTCCAAGGGACTAGTTGACTACGAGCAGTACTTC. The chain employs TRBV24-1 and TRBJ2-7; 8 bases align to TRBD2. The length of the CDR3 is 14 residues. The germline gives CDR1 KGHDR, CDR2 SFDVKD. The V gene end was trimmed by 11 bases and the J gene end by 3 bases; junction bases not matched to a gene: 11.

This clonotype has a handful of counts. J is TRBJ2-5 and V is TRBV4-3; D uncertain. CDR1 and CDR2 from the germline V gene are LGHNA and YSLEER. The CDR3 has 13 amino acids. V gave up 3 bases and J gave up 1 base, with 6 bases separating them. The CDR3 nucleotides are TGCGCCAGCAGCCAGAGCCCCCAAGAGACCCAGTACTTC. It yields the protein CASSQSPQETQYF.

The chain recombines TRBV15 with TRBJ2-6; the match to TRBD2 covers 11 bases. Per the germline V gene, CDR1 is LNHNV and CDR2 is YYDKDF (reference sequence). The CDR3 covers 17 residues. V was clipped by 0 bases and J by 2 bases; unmatched bases: 0. CDR3 protein: CATSRETSGTGANVLTF. Written as DNA, the CDR3 is TGTGCCACCAGCAGAGAGACTAGCGGGACTGGGGCCAACGTCCTGACTTTC.

Ten or more counts support this clonotype. The chain recombines TRBV19 with TRBJ2-5; 9 positions match TRBD2. Germline values: CDR1 LNHDA, CDR2 SQIVND (reference sequence). The CDR3 has 12 residues. With 3 bases clipped from V and 9 bases from J, the junction kept 2 bases outside the gene matches. CDR3 bases: TGTGCCAGTAGTATGCAGCGGGAGGCCCAGTACTTC. Translated: CASSMQREAQYF.

This clonotype occurred a few times. The conserved closing phenylalanine or tryptophan is absent in this CDR3, likely reflecting a read error. Because the CDR3's place on the DNA is in doubt, the DNA is left out and the CDR3 is given as listed by TCRdb. The gene calls are TRBV5-1 and TRBJ1-1; TRBD1 is the table's D call, not checked against the DNA. The CDR3 comprises 8 residues, both ends counted. Germline CDR1 is SGHRS and CDR2 is YFSETQ. The chain's CDR3 is CASSVQGR.

V usage is TRBV15 and J usage is TRBJ1-2, with 9 bases matching TRBD1. J was trimmed by 4 bases and V by 1 base; bases with no gene match: 7. This CDR3 contains 16 residues. The germline gives CDR1 LNHNV, CDR2 YYDKDF (reference sequence). Here the CDR3 reads CATSRGSTGGGYGYTF. The CDR3 DNA is TGTGCCACCAGCAGAGGTAGTACAGGGGGCGGCTATGGCTACACCTTC.

This clonotype came up a few times. The chain couples TRBV6-5 to TRBJ2-7; TRBD1 matches 7 bases. V lost 6 bases and J lost 5; bases outside the gene matches: 13. This CDR3 is 15 amino acids long. The V gene's germline CDR1 is MNHEY and CDR2 SVGAGI. CDR3 nucleotide sequence: TGTGCCAGCAGCACCCGGGACAGTCTTTCCCACGAGCAGTACTTC. Amino acids: CASSTRDSLSHEQYF.

The genes are TRBV24-1 and TRBJ2-3, with 7 bases lining up with TRBD1. The CDR3 has 16 residues. V trimming: 8 bases; J trimming: 5 bases; junction bases outside the gene matches: 15. The germline CDR1 and CDR2 sequences are KGHDR and SFDVKD. In nucleotides, the CDR3 is TGTGCCACCACCTACTTGCGGACAGGCGACGAAGATACGCAGTATTTT. As protein: CATTYLRTGDEDTQYF.

On this clonotype: With a much larger clone just one base away, this may be a read error. V gene TRBV9 combines with J gene TRBJ1-2; D might be TRBD1 (5 bases). The germline V and J ends were trimmed by 2 bases and 8 bases, with 13 bases remaining between them. Germline values: CDR1 SGDLS, CDR2 YYNGEE. The CDR3 spans 13 residues. In nucleotides, the CDR3 is TGTGCCAGCAGCGTCGGCAGGGTTGGCGGCTACACCTTC. It encodes CASSVGRVGGYTF.

This clonotype occurred many times. This chain uses TRBV20-1 with TRBJ1-5; D ambiguous. From germline, CDR1 is DFQATT and CDR2 SNEGSKA (reference sequence). CDR3 size: 14 residues. V was shortened by 5 bases and J by 0 bases, with 11 bases between the two germline ends. CDR3 in amino acids: CSASTTASNQPQHF. CDR3 DNA sequence: TGCAGTGCTTCTACTACGGCTAGCAATCAGCCCCAGCATTTT.

The chain carries TRBV6-6 and TRBJ1-5; D uncertain. Germline lookup yields CDR1 MNHNY and CDR2 SVGAGI (reference sequence). This CDR3 is built from 19 residues. Trimming took 2 bases from V and 2 from J, leaving 22 bases between them. CDR3 coding DNA: TGTGCCAGCAGTTACGGCGCCCGGAGGCCTGGGGTTCGCAATCAGCCCCAGCATTTT. Protein sequence: CASSYGARRPGVRNQPQHF.

In its sample, this clonotype was seen a few times. The final CDR3 position lacks the conserved phenylalanine or tryptophan, pointing to a likely read error. This sequence joins TRBV4-1 and TRBJ2-5; perhaps D is TRBD1 or TRBD2 (5 bases each). CDR1 MGHRA and CDR2 YSYEKL come from the germline V gene. The CDR3 covers 13 residues. V was shortened by 1 base and J by 5 bases, with 8 bases between the two germline ends. CDR3 amino acids: CASSQGWGETQYV. The CDR3 region has the DNA TGCGCCAGCAGCCAAGGATGGGGGGAGACCCAGTACGTC.

Ten or more counts support this clonotype. The chain joins TRBV2 to TRBJ1-4, with D uncertain. This CDR3 comprises 14 residues. The ends were cut back, 4 bases at V and 9 bases at J, with 15 bases in the middle. Germline V gene sequence: CDR1 SNHLY, CDR2 FYNNEI. The CDR3 here is CASSVTVSAQKLFF. Here the CDR3 DNA reads TGTGCCAGCAGTGTGACTGTTTCAGCTCAAAAACTGTTTTTT.

This chain joins TRBV10-3 and TRBJ2-5, with D possibly matching TRBD2 (6 bases). Germline V gene sequence: CDR1 ENHRY, CDR2 SYGVKD. The ends were cut back, 4 bases at V and 2 bases at J, with 11 bases in the middle. The CDR3 extends over 14 amino acids. This CDR3 is CAISGGDGQETQYF. The CDR3, as DNA: TGTGCCATCAGTGGGGGGGACGGACAAGAGACCCAGTACTTC.

To note about this clonotype: An end of the junction does not agree with germline; a read error may underlie this. This chain connects TRBV10-3 to TRBJ2-2, with D perhaps matching TRBD2 (5 bases). Germline V gives CDR1 ENHRY, CDR2 SYGVKD. The CDR3 runs 12 residues. The CDR3 sequence is CAWSRRTGKLFF. DNA for the CDR3: TGTGCCTGGAGTAGGAGAACCGGGAAGCTGTTTTTT.

The V call is TRBV7-9, the J call TRBJ1-3, with a possible D match to TRBD1 (6 bases). The CDR3 length is 20 residues. V was trimmed by 3 bases and J by 0 bases, leaving 24 bases between them. Germline values: CDR1 SEHNR, CDR2 FQNEAQ (reference sequence). Here the CDR3 reads CASSLVQGRGVALSGNTIYF. CDR3 coding DNA: TGTGCCAGCAGCTTGGTTCAGGGAAGGGGGGTGGCCCTCTCTGGAAACACCATATATTTT.

This clonotype was observed many times. The rearrangement uses TRBV2 and TRBJ1-6; D gene unclear. V gave up 4 bases and J gave up 7 bases, with 14 bases separating them. The CDR3 covers 15 residues. CDR1 and CDR2 (germline): SNHLY, FYNNEI. CDR3 sequence: CASSVPGGYNSPLHF. The CDR3 DNA reads as TGTGCCAGCAGTGTACCAGGCGGGTACAATTCACCCCTCCACTTT.

This clonotype appeared many times. V usage is TRBV10-3 and J usage is TRBJ1-6; D ambiguous. CDR1 and CDR2 from the germline V gene are ENHRY and SYGVKD. V dropped 0 bases and J dropped 5 bases, with 8 bases sitting between them. This CDR3 spans 15 amino acids. The CDR3 sequence is CAISESVRNNSPLHF. CDR3 bases: TGTGCCATCAGTGAGTCGGTCAGGAATAATTCACCCCTCCACTTT.

This clonotype turned up a few times. The V gene is TRBV7-2, the J gene TRBJ2-7; the match to TRBD1 covers 8 bases. The CDR3 length is 15 residues. CDR1 is SGHTA, CDR2 FQGNSA, per germline. After removal of 6 bases from V and 4 bases from J, the junction contained 11 bases not matched to a gene. The CDR3 region has the DNA TGTGCCAGCAGTAGCCCGGGACAGGTTTTGTACGAGCAGTACTTC. It encodes CASSSPGQVLYEQYF.

A word on this clonotype: The CDR3 end shows no conserved phenylalanine or tryptophan, and so a read error is likely. V gene TRBV5-1 combines with J gene TRBJ2-1; 8 bases fit TRBD1. CDR1 is SGHRS and CDR2 is YFSETQ in the germline V gene. CDR3 size: 14 residues. With 7 bases clipped from V and 1 base from J, the junction kept 4 bases outside the gene matches. This CDR3 is CASGQGGSYNEQFV. The DNA of the CDR3 is TGCGCCAGCGGACAGGGAGGATCCTACAATGAGCAGTTCGTC.

This chain connects TRBV9 to TRBJ1-2; D is unresolved. Deletions cut 0 bases from V and 7 bases from J, with 7 bases between. This CDR3 is 12 amino acids long. Per the germline V gene, CDR1 is SGDLS and CDR2 is YYNGEE. CDR3: CASSVGAPGYTF. The CDR3 DNA is TGTGCCAGCAGCGTAGGGGCCCCTGGCTACACCTTC.

This clonotype has only a few counts. The rearrangement uses TRBV5-6 and TRBJ1-1; D ambiguous. Germline V gene lookup returns CDR1 SGHDT and CDR2 YYEEEE. The CDR3 runs to 14 residues. V lost 7 bases and J 1 base, leaving 14 bases between the germline ends. CDR3 residues: CASGMTGRNTEAFF. CDR3 coding DNA: TGTGCCAGCGGCATGACGGGGAGGAACACTGAAGCTTTCTTT.

The V call is TRBV5-4, the J call TRBJ2-5; D perhaps matches TRBD1 (5 bases). TRBJ2-4 explains the end of the DNA better; the J call may be wrong. This CDR3 is built from 14 residues. Per germline, CDR1 SGHNT and CDR2 YYREEE (reference sequence). The CDR3 DNA reads TGTGCCAGCAGCGCAGAGGACAAGTCGAACATTCAGTACTTC. It codes for CASSAEDKSNIQYF.

The V gene is TRBV5-1, the J gene TRBJ2-2; the D gene could be TRBD1 or TRBD2 (7 bases each). The CDR3 consists of 16 residues. The V end was cut by 3 bases, the J end by 5 bases, with 17 bases between. Germline V gene sequence: CDR1 SGHRS, CDR2 YFSETQ. The CDR3 DNA follows: TGCGCCAGCAGCTCGCAGGGGGGGGCCGGAACCGGGGAGCTGTTTTTT. Its translation is CASSSQGGAGTGELFF.

V is TRBV20-1 and J is TRBJ1-5; 7 bases agree with TRBD1. V gave up 1 base and J gave up 0 bases; unmatched junction bases: 9. Germline V gene sequence: CDR1 DFQATT, CDR2 SNEGSKA (reference sequence). The CDR3 is 17 residues long. This CDR3 reads CSARGRDSAYSNQPQHF. The CDR3, as DNA: TGCAGTGCTAGAGGACGGGACAGCGCTTATAGCAATCAGCCCCAGCATTTT.